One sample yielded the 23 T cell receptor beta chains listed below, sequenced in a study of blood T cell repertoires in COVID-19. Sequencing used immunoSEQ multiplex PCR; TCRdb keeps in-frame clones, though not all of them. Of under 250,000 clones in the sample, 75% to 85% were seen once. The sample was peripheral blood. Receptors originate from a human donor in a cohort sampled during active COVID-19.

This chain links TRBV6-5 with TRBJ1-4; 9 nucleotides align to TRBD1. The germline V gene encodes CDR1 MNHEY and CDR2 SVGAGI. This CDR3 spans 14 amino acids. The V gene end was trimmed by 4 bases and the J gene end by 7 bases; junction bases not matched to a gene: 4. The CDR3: CASSSDRGGEKLFF. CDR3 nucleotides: TGTGCCAGCAGTTCGGACAGGGGAGGTGAAAAACTGTTTTTT.

The CDR3 bases are TGTGCCAGCAGCCGATCAGGCTCCACGTCCTACGAGCAGTACTTC. It yields the protein CASSRSGSTSYEQYF. V is TRBV4-2 and J is TRBJ2-7; D unclear. Per germline, CDR1 LGHNA and CDR2 YNFKEQ. V was clipped by 4 bases and J by 1 base, with 14 bases between them. This CDR3 region has 15 residues.

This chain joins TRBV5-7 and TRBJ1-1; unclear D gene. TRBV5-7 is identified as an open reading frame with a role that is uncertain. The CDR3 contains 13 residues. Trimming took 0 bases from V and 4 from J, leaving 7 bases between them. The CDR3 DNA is TGTGCCAGCAGCTTGGGGGAGAGCACTGAAGCTTTCTTT. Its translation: CASSLGESTEAFF.

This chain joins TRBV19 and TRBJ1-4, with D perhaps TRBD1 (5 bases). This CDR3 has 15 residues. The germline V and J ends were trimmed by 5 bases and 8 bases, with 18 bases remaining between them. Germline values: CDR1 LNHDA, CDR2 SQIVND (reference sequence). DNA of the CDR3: TGTGCCAGTAGTTCCGAAGGGAGGGGAGGCGAAAAACTGTTTTTT. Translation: CASSSEGRGGEKLFF.

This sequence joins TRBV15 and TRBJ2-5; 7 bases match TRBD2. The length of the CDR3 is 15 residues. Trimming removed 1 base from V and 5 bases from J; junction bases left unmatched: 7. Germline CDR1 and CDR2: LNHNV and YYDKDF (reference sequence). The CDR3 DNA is TGTGCCACCAGCAGAGCTGGGAGGGGACGGGAGACCCAGTACTTC. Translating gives CATSRAGRGRETQYF.

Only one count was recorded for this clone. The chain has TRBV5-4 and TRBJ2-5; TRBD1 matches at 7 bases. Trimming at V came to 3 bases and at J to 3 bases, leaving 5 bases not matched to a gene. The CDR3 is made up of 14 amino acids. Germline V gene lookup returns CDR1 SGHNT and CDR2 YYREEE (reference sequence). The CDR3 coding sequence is TGTGCCAGCAGCTCAGGGGACAGTAAAGAGACCCAGTACTTC. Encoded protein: CASSSGDSKETQYF.

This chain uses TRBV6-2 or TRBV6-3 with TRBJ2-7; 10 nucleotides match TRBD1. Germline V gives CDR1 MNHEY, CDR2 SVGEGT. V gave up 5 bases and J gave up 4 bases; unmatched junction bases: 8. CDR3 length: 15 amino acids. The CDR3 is CASSTRQGASYEQYF. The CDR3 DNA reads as TGTGCCAGCAGTACCAGACAGGGGGCGTCTTACGAGCAGTACTTC.

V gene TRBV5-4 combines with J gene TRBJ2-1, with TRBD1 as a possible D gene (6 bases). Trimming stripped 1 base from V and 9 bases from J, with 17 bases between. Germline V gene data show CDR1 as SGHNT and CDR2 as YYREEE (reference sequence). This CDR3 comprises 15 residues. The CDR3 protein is CASSLYDGVRGEQFF. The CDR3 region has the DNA TGTGCCAGCAGCTTGTATGATGGCGTCAGGGGTGAGCAGTTCTTC.

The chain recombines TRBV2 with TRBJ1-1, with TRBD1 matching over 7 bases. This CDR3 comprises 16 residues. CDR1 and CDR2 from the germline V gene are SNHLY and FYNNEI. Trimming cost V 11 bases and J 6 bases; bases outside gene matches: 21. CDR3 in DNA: TGTGCCGGCGACGATGACAGGGACACGCAGGCGGCTGAAGCTTTCTTT. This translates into CAGDDDRDTQAAEAFF.

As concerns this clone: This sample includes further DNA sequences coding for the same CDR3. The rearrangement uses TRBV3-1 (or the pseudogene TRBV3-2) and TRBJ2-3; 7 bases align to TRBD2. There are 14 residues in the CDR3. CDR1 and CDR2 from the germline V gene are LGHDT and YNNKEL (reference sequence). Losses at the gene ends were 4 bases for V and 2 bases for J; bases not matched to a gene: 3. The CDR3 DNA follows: TGTGCCAGCAGCCCCGGGGGGTACACAGATACGCAGTATTTT. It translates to CASSPGGYTDTQYF.

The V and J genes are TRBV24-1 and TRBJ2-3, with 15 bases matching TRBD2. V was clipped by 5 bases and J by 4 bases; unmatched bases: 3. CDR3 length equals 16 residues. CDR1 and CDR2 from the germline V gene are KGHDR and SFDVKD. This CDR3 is CATSGTSGGGPDTQYF. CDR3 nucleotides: TGTGCCACCAGTGGGACTAGCGGGGGGGGTCCAGATACGCAGTATTTT.

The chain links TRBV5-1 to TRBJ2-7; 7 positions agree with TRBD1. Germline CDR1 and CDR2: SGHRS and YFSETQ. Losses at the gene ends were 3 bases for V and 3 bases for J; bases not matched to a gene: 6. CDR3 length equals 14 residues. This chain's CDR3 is CASSSRTGGYEQYF. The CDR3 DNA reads TGCGCCAGCAGCTCTCGGACAGGCGGCTACGAGCAGTACTTC. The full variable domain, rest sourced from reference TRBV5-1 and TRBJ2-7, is KAGVTQTPRYLIKTRGQQVTLSCSPISGHRSVSWYQQTPGQGLQFLFEYFSETQRNKGNFPGRFSGRQFSNSRSEMNVSTLELGDSALYLCASSSRTGGYEQYFGPGTRLTVT.

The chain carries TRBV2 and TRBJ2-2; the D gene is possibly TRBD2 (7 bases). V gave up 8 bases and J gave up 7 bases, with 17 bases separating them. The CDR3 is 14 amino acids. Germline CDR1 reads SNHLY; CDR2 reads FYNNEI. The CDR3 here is CASLEGEGGGELFF. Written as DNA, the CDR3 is TGTGCCAGCCTGGAGGGGGAGGGTGGCGGGGAGCTGTTTTTT.

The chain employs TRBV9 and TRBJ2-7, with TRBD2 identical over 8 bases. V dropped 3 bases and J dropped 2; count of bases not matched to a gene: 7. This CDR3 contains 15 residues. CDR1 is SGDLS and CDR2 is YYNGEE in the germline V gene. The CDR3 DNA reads TGTGCCAGCAGCGCCGGGACTAGGGGCCCCTACGAGCAGTACTTC. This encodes CASSAGTRGPYEQYF.

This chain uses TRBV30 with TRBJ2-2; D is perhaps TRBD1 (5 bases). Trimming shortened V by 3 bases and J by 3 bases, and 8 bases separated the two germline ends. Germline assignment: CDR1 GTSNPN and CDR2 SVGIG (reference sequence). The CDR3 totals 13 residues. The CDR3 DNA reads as TGTGCCTGGAGAGCAGGGTACACCGGGGAGCTGTTTTTT. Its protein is CAWRAGYTGELFF.

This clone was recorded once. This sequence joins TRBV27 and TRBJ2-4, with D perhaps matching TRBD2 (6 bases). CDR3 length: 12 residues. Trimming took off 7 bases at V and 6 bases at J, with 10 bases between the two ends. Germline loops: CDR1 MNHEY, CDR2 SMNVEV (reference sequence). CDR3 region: CASKEGGNIQYF. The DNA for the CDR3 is TGTGCCAGCAAGGAGGGAGGAAACATTCAGTACTTC.

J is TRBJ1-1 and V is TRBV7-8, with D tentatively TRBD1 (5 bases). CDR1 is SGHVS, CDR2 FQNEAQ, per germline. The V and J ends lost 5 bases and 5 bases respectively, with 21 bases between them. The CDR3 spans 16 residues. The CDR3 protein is CASSRPGWQGRTEAFF. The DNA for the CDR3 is TGTGCCAGCAGCCGACCAGGTTGGCAGGGAAGGACTGAAGCTTTCTTT.

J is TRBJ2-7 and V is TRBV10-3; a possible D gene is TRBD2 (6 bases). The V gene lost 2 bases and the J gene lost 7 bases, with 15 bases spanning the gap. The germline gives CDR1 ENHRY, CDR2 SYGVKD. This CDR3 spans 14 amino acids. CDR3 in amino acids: CAISEGRAAGEQYF. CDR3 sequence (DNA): TGTGCCATCAGTGAGGGCAGGGCGGCGGGGGAGCAGTACTTC.

CDR3 sequence reads: CASSSTGGEGWTDTQYF. CDR3 sequence (DNA): TGCGCCAGCAGCTCGACAGGGGGCGAGGGATGGACAGATACGCAGTATTTT. The chain uses TRBV5-1 and TRBJ2-3; 10 bases agree with TRBD1. Per the germline V gene, CDR1 is SGHRS and CDR2 is YFSETQ. V trimming: 3 bases; J trimming: 3 bases; junction bases outside the gene matches: 10. This CDR3 contains 17 residues.

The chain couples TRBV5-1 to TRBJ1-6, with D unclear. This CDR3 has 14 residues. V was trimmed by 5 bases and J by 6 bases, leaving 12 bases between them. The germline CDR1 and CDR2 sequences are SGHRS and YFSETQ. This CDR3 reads CASSLQSFNSPLHF. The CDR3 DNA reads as TGCGCCAGCAGTTTACAGTCTTTTAATTCACCCCTCCACTTT.

Written as DNA, the CDR3 is TGCGCCAGCAGCACGTCAGGGGTGAACACTGAAGCTTTCTTT. It yields the protein CASSTSGVNTEAFF. The chain combines TRBV5-1 with TRBJ1-1; maybe TRBD1 (6 bases). CDR1 and CDR2 (germline): SGHRS, YFSETQ. The length of the CDR3 is 14 residues. V lost 4 bases and J 0 bases, leaving 10 bases between the germline ends.

In DNA, the CDR3 is TGTGCCAGCAGTTTACGTACTAGCGGGGGGTTCAACGAGCAGTACTTC. It yields the protein CASSLRTSGGFNEQYF. The chain is built from TRBV27 and TRBJ2-7, with TRBD2 matching 12 bases. J was trimmed by 5 bases and V by 2 bases; bases with no gene match: 7. CDR1 and CDR2 from the germline V gene are MNHEY and SMNVEV (reference sequence). The CDR3 consists of 16 residues.

CDR3 DNA sequence: TGTGCCAGCAGCCCGCGGACTAGCGGGGGTTACAATGAGCAGTTCTTC. Its protein product is CASSPRTSGGYNEQFF. The V and J genes are TRBV7-3 and TRBJ2-1; TRBD2 aligns across 13 bases. From germline, CDR1 is SGHTA and CDR2 FQGTGA. The CDR3 has 16 residues. The junction had 5 bases not matched to a gene; V was cut back by 5 bases and J by 4 bases.